The 26 T cell receptor beta chains below come from one sample, sequenced in a study of human T cells and chemical hapten exposure. Time point: patch test 1, 2 weeks after DPC sensitization. The treatment was: therapeutic diphenylcyclopropenone sensitization with weekly scalp DPC. TCRdb reanalysed the RACE reads using MiXCR and keeps one entry per CDR3 protein. The table includes around 380,000 distinct CDR3 sequences, more than 4.5% detected once. The source was whole blood, collected in connection with sensitization to the hapten diphenylcyclopropenone (DPC). The receptors derive from a woman aged 50 to 65 with alopecia areata. Some clones in this sample may be carry-over from other donors' samples.

Only a few counts were recorded for this clonotype. The DNA for the CDR3 is TGTGCCAGCAGTTCCAGGAACATGCCCACTGAAGCTTTCTTT. It specifies CASSSRNMPTEAFF. The chain carries TRBV2 and TRBJ1-1; D is uncertain. The V end lost 5 bases, the J end lost 4 bases, and 14 bases lay between the germline ends. This CDR3 spans 14 amino acids. Germline CDR1 is SNHLY and CDR2 is FYNNEI.

In its sample, this clonotype was seen many times. The chain employs TRBV12-3 or TRBV12-4 and TRBJ1-1; a possible D gene is TRBD1 (5 bases). Trimming pared 5 bases from V and 0 bases from J, leaving 13 bases between. The CDR3 loop spans 15 amino acids. CDR3 DNA: TGTGCCAGCAGTCCCCGGGGCACTTTGAACACTGAAGCTTTCTTT. Translated, it gives CASSPRGTLNTEAFF.

At least ten counts were recorded for this clonotype. The chain combines TRBV7-9 with TRBJ2-2; no firm D call. This CDR3 is built from 11 residues. With 5 bases removed from V and 9 bases from J, the gap between germline ends came to 7 bases. The germline V gene encodes CDR1 SEHNR and CDR2 FQNEAQ (reference sequence). CDR3 loop: CASSPLWELFF. CDR3 DNA sequence: TGTGCCAGCAGCCCACTCTGGGAGCTGTTTTTT.

This clonotype was seen many times. The gene calls are TRBV3-1 and TRBJ1-2; 9 bases map to TRBD1. Trimming at V came to 3 bases and at J to 4 bases, leaving 3 bases not matched to a gene. This CDR3 has 14 amino acids. The germline V gene has CDR1 LGHDT and CDR2 YNNKEL (reference sequence). The CDR3 DNA reads as TGTGCCAGCAGCCACGGGGACAGGGTCTATGGCTACACCTTC. Its translation: CASSHGDRVYGYTF.

This clonotype was found many times. This chain joins TRBV28 and TRBJ1-3; tentatively, D is TRBD1 (6 bases). The CDR3 totals 14 residues. Germline assignment: CDR1 MDHEN and CDR2 SYDVKM. Trimming left V 6 bases short and J 0 bases short, with 9 bases between. CDR3 nucleotide sequence: TGTGCCAGCAGCAGGGGAATCTCTGGAAACACCATATATTTT. It translates to CASSRGISGNTIYF.

At least ten counts were recorded for this clonotype. The chain's CDR3 is CASSQERRSGEGRRTEAFF. In DNA, the CDR3 is TGCGCCAGCAGCCAAGAAAGACGATCCGGGGAAGGGCGGAGGACTGAAGCTTTCTTT. This chain links TRBV4-1 with TRBJ1-1, with unresolved D. V lost 0 bases, J lost 5 bases, and 25 bases lay in between. The V gene's germline CDR1 is MGHRA and CDR2 YSYEKL. This CDR3 has 19 amino acids.

The chain carries TRBV6-5 and TRBJ1-2; tentative D call: TRBD1 (5 bases). Germline V gene data show CDR1 as MNHEY and CDR2 as SVGAGI. Trimming removed 2 bases from V and 0 bases from J, with 10 bases in between. This CDR3 comprises 15 residues. The CDR3 region is CASSYTAGANYGYTF. CDR3 DNA sequence: TGTGCCAGCAGTTACACAGCGGGGGCTAACTATGGCTACACCTTC.

This clonotype was detected ten times or more. The chain links TRBV29-1 to TRBJ1-1; 11 positions match TRBD1. Trimming took 6 bases from V and 4 from J; bases not matched to a gene: 13. The CDR3 runs 16 residues. Per germline, CDR1 SQVTM and CDR2 ANQGSEA. CDR3 sequence reads: CSVGANPGQGGTEAFF. The CDR3 coding sequence is TGCAGCGTCGGAGCGAATCCGGGACAGGGGGGCACTGAAGCTTTCTTT.

This clonotype was observed at least ten times. The rearrangement uses TRBV11-2 and TRBJ2-7, with TRBD2 as a possible D gene (6 bases). This CDR3 is 15 amino acids long. Germline V gene sequence: CDR1 SGHAT, CDR2 FQNNGV. The ends were cut back, 2 bases at V and 4 bases at J, with 15 bases in the middle. In DNA, the CDR3 is TGTGCCAGCAGCTTAACGGGTGGGAGGCTGTACGAGCAGTACTTC. Its protein is CASSLTGGRLYEQYF.

On this clonotype: A read error may be the cause here, since a much bigger clone is one base away. The chain joins TRBV6-5 to TRBJ1-1, with D maybe TRBD1 (5 bases). Germline V gives CDR1 MNHEY, CDR2 SVGAGI. V lost 5 bases and J 10 bases, leaving 14 bases between the germline ends. CDR3 length: 12 amino acids. The CDR3 DNA reads as TGTGCCAGCAGTCCCCGAAGGGGAGGAGCTTTCTTT. It yields the protein CASSPRRGGAFF.

This clonotype was observed many times. The chain employs TRBV5-1 and TRBJ1-1, with 9 bases matching TRBD1. The CDR3 spans 16 residues. Per the germline V gene, CDR1 is SGHRS and CDR2 is YFSETQ. With V trimmed by 3 bases and J by 3 bases, 9 bases remained unmatched. CDR3 bases: TGCGCCAGCAGCTCAGATATGACAGGGGGAGACACTGAAGCTTTCTTT. Its translation: CASSSDMTGGDTEAFF.

The chain uses TRBV6-1 and TRBJ2-5; 8 positions match TRBD2. V shed 7 bases, J shed 2 bases, and the junction held 12 bases outside the gene matches. The CDR3 covers 16 residues. CDR1 is MNHNS, CDR2 SASEGT, per germline. CDR3 protein: CASTRTGTRFQETQYF. The DNA of the CDR3 is TGTGCCAGCACTCGAACGGGGACTAGATTTCAAGAGACCCAGTACTTC.

This clonotype has at least ten counts. The CDR3: CASSGKTGTYGTEAFF. Here the CDR3 DNA reads TGTGCCAGCAGTGGAAAAACCGGGACCTATGGCACTGAAGCTTTCTTT. The gene calls are TRBV25-1 and TRBJ1-1, with D possibly matching TRBD1 (5 bases). Trimming left V 4 bases short and J 4 bases short, with 19 bases between. From germline, CDR1 is MGHDK and CDR2 SYGVNS. This CDR3 comprises 16 residues.

This clonotype was picked up many times. This chain joins TRBV6-5 and TRBJ1-2, with a weak D call TRBD1 (5 bases). Germline V gives CDR1 MNHEY, CDR2 SVGAGI. V was cut by 2 bases and J by 5 bases, with 9 bases left in between. The CDR3 runs to 13 residues. The CDR3 spells CASSYGGWYGYTF. Here the CDR3 DNA reads TGTGCCAGCAGTTACGGGGGATGGTATGGCTACACCTTC.

This clonotype was recorded a few times. V is TRBV27 and J is TRBJ1-5; 7 bases map to TRBD1. The length of the CDR3 is 17 residues. Germline V gene data show CDR1 as MNHEY and CDR2 as SMNVEV (reference sequence). Germline trimming cut 4 bases from V and 4 bases from J; bases unmatched to any gene: 13. CDR3 sequence: CASSSAGDRDPNQPQHF. CDR3 DNA: TGTGCCAGCAGTTCCGCCGGAGACAGGGATCCAAATCAGCCCCAGCATTTT.

This sequence joins TRBV15 and TRBJ2-2; D perhaps matches TRBD1 (6 bases). V gave up 11 bases and J gave up 5 bases, with 18 bases separating them. CDR3 size: 14 residues. Germline assignment: CDR1 LNHNV and CDR2 YYDKDF (reference sequence). The CDR3 DNA follows: TGTGCCGCCGCCAGACAGAGGGGGACCGGGGAGCTGTTTTTT. Encoded protein: CAAARQRGTGELFF. The full variable domain, completed using reference TRBV15 and TRBJ2-2, is DAMVIQNPRYQVTQFGKPVTLSCSQTLNHNVMYWYQQKSSQAPKLLFHYYDKDFNNEADTPDNFQSRRPNTSFCFLDIRSPGLGDTAMYLCAAARQRGTGELFFGEGSRLTVL.

The chain carries TRBV6-5 and TRBJ2-5; 11 bases align to TRBD2. The V gene's germline CDR1 is MNHEY and CDR2 SVGAGI. The CDR3 is 17 residues long. The ends lost 5 bases at V and 5 bases at J; junction bases unmatched: 13. The CDR3: CASSETSGVGFVETQYF. In DNA form, the CDR3 reads TGTGCCAGCAGTGAGACTAGCGGGGTAGGATTTGTTGAGACCCAGTACTTC.

This chain joins TRBV20-1 and TRBJ1-2; 7 nucleotides line up with TRBD1. CDR3 length: 15 amino acids. V lost 3 bases to trimming and J lost 2 bases; unmatched junction nucleotides: 9. CDR1 and CDR2 (germline): DFQATT, SNEGSKA (reference sequence). CDR3 DNA sequence: TGCAGTGCTAGTTTACAGGGAGGGGGCAACTATGGCTACACCTTC. This codes for CSASLQGGGNYGYTF.

This clonotype was detected ten times or more. The chain couples TRBV29-1 to TRBJ1-4; 8 nucleotides align to TRBD1. Looked up from germline, CDR1 is SQVTM and CDR2 is ANQGSEA. The CDR3 has 15 residues. J lost 10 bases, V lost 5 bases, and 15 bases had no gene match. CDR3 nucleotides: TGCAGCGTTTTAACGAACGCCGGGACAGGTAGAAAACTGTTTTTT. Translating it yields CSVLTNAGTGRKLFF.

The sample holds many counts of this clonotype. V is TRBV3-1 and J is TRBJ2-3; TRBD2 aligns across 9 bases. The V and J ends lost 4 bases and 0 bases, in that order; junction bases with no gene match: 2. CDR1 is LGHDT and CDR2 is YNNKEL in the germline V gene (reference sequence). The CDR3 contains 15 residues. The CDR3 reads CASSPSGASTDTQYF. The CDR3 region has the DNA TGTGCCAGCAGCCCTAGCGGGGCCAGCACAGATACGCAGTATTTT.

This clonotype was observed a handful of times. The gene calls are TRBV4-3 and TRBJ2-1, with TRBD2 matching 9 bases. Trimming cost V 0 bases and J 9 bases; bases outside gene matches: 12. Germline lookup yields CDR1 LGHNA and CDR2 YSLEER. The CDR3 contains 17 residues. The CDR3: CASSQDSRGAGGSEQFF. The CDR3 bases are TGCGCCAGCAGCCAAGACTCGCGCGGAGCGGGAGGAAGTGAGCAGTTCTTC.

This chain uses TRBV6-1 with TRBJ2-1, with TRBD2 as a possible D gene (6 bases). V lost 7 bases and J lost 2, with 15 bases in between. The germline V gene encodes CDR1 MNHNS and CDR2 SASEGT. This CDR3 is built from 15 residues. The CDR3 region is CASNSLAQPYNEQFF. The CDR3 DNA is TGTGCCAGCAACTCTCTAGCGCAACCCTACAATGAGCAGTTCTTC.

This clonotype has ten or more counts. The J gene is TRBJ1-5, the V gene TRBV3-1; D unresolved. CDR1 is LGHDT and CDR2 is YNNKEL in the germline V gene (reference sequence). The length of the CDR3 is 12 residues. Trimming took 1 base from V and 7 from J, leaving 5 bases between them. CDR3 nucleotide sequence: TGTGCCAGCAGCCAAGGCAGACAGCCCCAGCATTTT. It codes for CASSQGRQPQHF.

The chain has TRBV4-2 and TRBJ2-7, with 9 bases that match TRBD1. The germline V gene encodes CDR1 LGHNA and CDR2 YNFKEQ. With V trimmed by 0 bases and J by 2 bases, 5 bases remained unmatched. This CDR3 is built from 16 residues. CDR3 nucleotides: TGTGCCAGCAGCCAAGATCAGGGACAGGGACCCTACGAGCAGTACTTC. This gives the protein CASSQDQGQGPYEQYF.

Worth noting for this clonotype: A much larger clone differs from this one at a single base, so this may be a read error. This chain connects TRBV2 to TRBJ2-7; D is perhaps TRBD1 (6 bases). Per germline, CDR1 SNHLY and CDR2 FYNNEI. The CDR3 sequence is 13 residues long. As DNA, the CDR3 is TGTGCCAGCAGTGAAGGGACAGTCTACGAGCATTACTTC. As protein: CASSEGTVYEHYF. Full variable domain (remainder filled in from reference TRBV2 and TRBJ2-7): EPEVTQTPSHQVTQMGQEVILRCVPISNHLYFYWYRQILGQKVEFLVSFYNNEISEKSEIFDDQFSVERPDGSNFTLKIRSTKLEDSAMYFCASSEGTVYEHYFGPGTRLTVT.

This clonotype was observed many times. The V gene is TRBV7-2, the J gene TRBJ2-3; 9 bases agree with TRBD1. CDR1 is SGHTA and CDR2 is FQGNSA in the germline V gene. The ends lost 5 bases at V and 1 base at J; junction bases unmatched: 4. The CDR3 consists of 15 residues. CDR3 in amino acids: CASSLRQGGTDTQYF. The CDR3 DNA is TGTGCCAGCAGCCTCCGACAGGGGGGCACAGATACGCAGTATTTT. Using reference TRBV7-2 and TRBJ2-3 for the parts outside the CDR3, the full variable domain is GAGVSQSPSNKVTEKGKDVELRCDPISGHTALYWYRQSLGQGLEFLIYFQGNSAPDKSGLPSDRFSAERTGGSVSTLTIQRTQQEDSAVYLCASSLRQGGTDTQYFGPGTRLTVL.